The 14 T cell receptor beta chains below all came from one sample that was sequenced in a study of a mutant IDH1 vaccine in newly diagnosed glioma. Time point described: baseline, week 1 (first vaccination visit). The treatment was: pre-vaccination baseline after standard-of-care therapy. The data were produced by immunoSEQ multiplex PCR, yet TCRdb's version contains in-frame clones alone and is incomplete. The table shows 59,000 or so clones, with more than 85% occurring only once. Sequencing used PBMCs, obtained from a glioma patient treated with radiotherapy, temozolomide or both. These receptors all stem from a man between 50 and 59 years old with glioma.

CDR3 nucleotides: TGTGCCTCCCACCGCGACAGGGGAGGCGGCTACACCTTC. Its protein is CASHRDRGGGYTF. The chain employs TRBV19 and TRBJ1-2, with TRBD1 identical over 8 bases. The trim removed 11 bases at V and 8 bases at J, leaving 13 bases unmatched. CDR1 LNHDA and CDR2 SQIVND come from the germline V gene (reference sequence). This CDR3 comprises 13 residues.

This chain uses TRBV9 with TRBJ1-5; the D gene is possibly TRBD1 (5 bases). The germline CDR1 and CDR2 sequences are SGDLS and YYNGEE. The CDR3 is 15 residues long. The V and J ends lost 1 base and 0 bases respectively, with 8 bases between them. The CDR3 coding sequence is TGTGCCAGCAGCGTACGAGGGGATAGCAATCAGCCCCAGCATTTT. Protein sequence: CASSVRGDSNQPQHF.

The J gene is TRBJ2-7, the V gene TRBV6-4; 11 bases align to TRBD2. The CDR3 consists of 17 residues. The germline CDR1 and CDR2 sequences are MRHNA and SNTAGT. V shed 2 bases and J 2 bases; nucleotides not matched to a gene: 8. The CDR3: CASSDASSGRTTYEQYF. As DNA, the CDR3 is TGTGCCAGCAGTGACGCGTCTAGCGGGAGGACAACCTACGAGCAGTACTTC.

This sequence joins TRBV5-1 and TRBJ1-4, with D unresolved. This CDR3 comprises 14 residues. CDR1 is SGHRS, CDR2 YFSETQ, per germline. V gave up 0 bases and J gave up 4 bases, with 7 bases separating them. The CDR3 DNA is TGCGCCAGCAGCTTGGACAGTATTAATGAAAAACTGTTTTTT. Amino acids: CASSLDSINEKLFF.

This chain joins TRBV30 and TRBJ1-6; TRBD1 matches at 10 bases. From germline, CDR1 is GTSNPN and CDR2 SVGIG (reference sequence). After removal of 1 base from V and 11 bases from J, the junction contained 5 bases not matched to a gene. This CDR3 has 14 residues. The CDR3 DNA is TGTGCCTGGAGTGGCCGGGACAGGGGTCCACCCCTCCACTTT. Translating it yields CAWSGRDRGPPLHF.

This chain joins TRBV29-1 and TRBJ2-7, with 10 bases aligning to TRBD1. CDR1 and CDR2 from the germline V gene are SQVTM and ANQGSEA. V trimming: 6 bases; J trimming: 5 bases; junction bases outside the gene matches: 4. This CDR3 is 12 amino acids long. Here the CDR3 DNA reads TGCAGCGTCATGGGACAGGGGAACGAGCAGTACTTC. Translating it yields CSVMGQGNEQYF.

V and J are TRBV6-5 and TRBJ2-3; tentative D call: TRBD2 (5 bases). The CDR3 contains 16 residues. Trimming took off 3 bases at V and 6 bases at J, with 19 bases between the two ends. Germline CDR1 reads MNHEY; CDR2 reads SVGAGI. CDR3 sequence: CASSYSLARVADTQYF. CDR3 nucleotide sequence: TGTGCCAGCAGTTATAGTTTAGCGCGAGTCGCCGATACGCAGTATTTT.

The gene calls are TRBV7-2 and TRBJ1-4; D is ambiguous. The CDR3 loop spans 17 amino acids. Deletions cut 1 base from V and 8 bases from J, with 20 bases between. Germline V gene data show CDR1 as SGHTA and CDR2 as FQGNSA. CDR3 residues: CASSLVTSGGLEEKLFF. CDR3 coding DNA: TGTGCCAGCAGCTTAGTAACATCCGGAGGGCTAGAAGAAAAACTGTTTTTT. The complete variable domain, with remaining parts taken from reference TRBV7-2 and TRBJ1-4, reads GAGVSQSPSNKVTEKGKDVELRCDPISGHTALYWYRQSLGQGLEFLIYFQGNSAPDKSGLPSDRFSAERTGGSVSTLTIQRTQQEDSAVYLCASSLVTSGGLEEKLFFGSGTQLSVL.

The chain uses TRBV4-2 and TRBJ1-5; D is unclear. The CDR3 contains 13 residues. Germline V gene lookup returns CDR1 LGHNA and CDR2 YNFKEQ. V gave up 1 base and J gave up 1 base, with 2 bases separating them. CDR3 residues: CASSQVSNQPQHF. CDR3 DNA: TGTGCCAGCAGCCAAGTCAGCAATCAGCCCCAGCATTTT.

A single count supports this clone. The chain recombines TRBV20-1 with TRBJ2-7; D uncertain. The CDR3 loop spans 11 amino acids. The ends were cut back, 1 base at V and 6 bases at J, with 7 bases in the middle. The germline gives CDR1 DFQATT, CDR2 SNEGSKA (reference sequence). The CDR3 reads CSARGSGEQYF. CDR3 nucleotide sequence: TGCAGTGCTAGAGGCTCTGGCGAGCAGTACTTC.

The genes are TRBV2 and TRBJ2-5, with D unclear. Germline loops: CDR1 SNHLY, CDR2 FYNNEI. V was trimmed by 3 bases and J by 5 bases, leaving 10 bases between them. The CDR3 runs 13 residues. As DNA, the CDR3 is TGTGCCAGCAGTGAGCAGGTCGGGGAGACCCAGTACTTC. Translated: CASSEQVGETQYF.

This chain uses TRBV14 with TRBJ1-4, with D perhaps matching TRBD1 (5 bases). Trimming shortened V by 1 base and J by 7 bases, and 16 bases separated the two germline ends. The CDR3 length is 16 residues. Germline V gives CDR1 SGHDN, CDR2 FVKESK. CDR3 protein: CASSQGRHSGGEKLFF. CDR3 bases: TGTGCCAGCAGCCAAGGACGACACTCGGGGGGTGAAAAACTGTTTTTT.

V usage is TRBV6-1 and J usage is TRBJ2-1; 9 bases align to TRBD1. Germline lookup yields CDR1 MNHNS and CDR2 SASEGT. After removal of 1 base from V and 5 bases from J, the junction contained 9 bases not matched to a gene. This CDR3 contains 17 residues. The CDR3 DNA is TGTGCCAGCAGTGAAGTGGGACAGGGTTGGAGGAACAATGAGCAGTTCTTC. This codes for CASSEVGQGWRNNEQFF.

The CDR3 DNA sequence: TGTGCCAGCAGCTCCCGACAGGGGGCTAGCGCTGAAGCTTTCTTT. Protein sequence: CASSSRQGASAEAFF. This sequence joins TRBV7-9 and TRBJ1-1, with 10 bases identical to TRBD1. There are 15 residues in the CDR3. Germline V gene data show CDR1 as SEHNR and CDR2 as FQNEAQ (reference sequence). V trimming: 4 bases; J trimming: 6 bases; junction bases outside the gene matches: 8.